This T cell receptor (beta chain) was recovered during a study of Ad26.COV2.S vaccination and SARS-CoV-2 variants. General study findings and limits: People who got the vaccine or the placebo had similar non-spike TCR breadth. Assessments of TCR breadth and depth may have underestimated the total T cell responses.

Trimming took 7 bases from V and 14 from J; bases not matched to a gene: 19. Per germline, CDR1 GTSNPN and CDR2 SVGIG (reference sequence). The CDR3 contains 15 residues. Treatment meaning: around 19 received Ad26.COV2.S at low or high dose, single or two shots; five or six received placebo; per-sample allocation not given. All samples were drawn on day 63, counting from the first vaccine or placebo injection. Recruitment in Boston yielded a donor of adult age, 18-55 years. Vaccine was an Ad26 vector expressing Wuhan-strain SARS-CoV-2 spike. Assay used: immunoSEQ multiplex PCR; TCRdb lists only in-frame clones, some missing. The table includes some 320,000 clones, 86% detected once. Regarding this clone: Its target is not known.

This clonotype was obtained from a person aged 18-60 years who received the Ad26.COV2.S COVID-19 vaccine or a placebo. Sample: peripheral blood, taken in a trial of Ad26.COV2.S vaccine versus placebo. The V and J genes are TRBV30 and TRBJ1-6, with TRBD1 identical over 8 bases. CDR3 coding DNA: TGTGCCTACACCAACGGACAGGGACGAAGGTCGGCCCTCCACTTT. Translated: CAYTNGQGRRSALHF.